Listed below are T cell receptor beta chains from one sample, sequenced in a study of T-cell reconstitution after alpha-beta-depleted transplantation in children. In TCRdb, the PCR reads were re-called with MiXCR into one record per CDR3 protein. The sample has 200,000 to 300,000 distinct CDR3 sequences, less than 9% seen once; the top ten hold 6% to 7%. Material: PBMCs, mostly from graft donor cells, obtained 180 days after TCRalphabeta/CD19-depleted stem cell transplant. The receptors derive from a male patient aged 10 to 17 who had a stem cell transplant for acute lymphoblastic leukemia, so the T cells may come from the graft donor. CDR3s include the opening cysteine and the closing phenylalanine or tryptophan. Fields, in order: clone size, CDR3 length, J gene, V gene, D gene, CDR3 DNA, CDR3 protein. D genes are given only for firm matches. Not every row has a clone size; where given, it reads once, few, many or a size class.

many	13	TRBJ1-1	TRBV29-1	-	TGCAGCGTTGAACAGGGAGGTGGCACTGAAGCTTTCTTT	CSVEQGGGTEAFF
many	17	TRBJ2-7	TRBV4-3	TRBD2	TGCGCCAGCAGCCAAGTACCCTTAAGCGGGGTCGACGACGAGCAGTACTTC	CASSQVPLSGVDDEQYF
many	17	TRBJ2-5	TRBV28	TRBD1	TGTGCCAGCAGCCCCGCGGGGACAGGGATCACCCAAGAGACCCAGTACTTC	CASSPAGTGITQETQYF
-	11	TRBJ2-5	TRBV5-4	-	TGTGCCAGCAGCTTGGGGCAGACCCAGTACTTC	CASSLGQTQYF
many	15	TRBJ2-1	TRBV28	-	TGTGCCAGCAGCCCAACTTGGGACGGAAACAATGAGCAGTTCTTC	CASSPTWDGNNEQFF
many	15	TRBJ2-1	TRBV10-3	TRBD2	TGTGCCATCAGTACGAAAACGGGAGGGGACAATGAGCAGTTCTTC	CAISTKTGGDNEQFF
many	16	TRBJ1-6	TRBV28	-	TGTGCCAGCAGTTTACCCGGGACATTTTATAATTCACCCCTCCACTTT	CASSLPGTFYNSPLHF
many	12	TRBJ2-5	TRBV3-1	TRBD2	TGTGCGTCTAGCGGGATTCAAGAGACCCAGTACTTC	CASSGIQETQYF
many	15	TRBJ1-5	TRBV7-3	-	TGTGCCAGCAGCTTACCCGGGGATAGCAATCAGCCCCAGCATTTT	CASSLPGDSNQPQHF
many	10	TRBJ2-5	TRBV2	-	TGTGCCAGCGGAGGGGAGACCCAGTACTTC	CASGGETQYF
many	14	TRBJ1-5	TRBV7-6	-	TGTGCCAGCAGCTTAGCTCCCTCAGATCAGCCCCAGCATTTT	CASSLAPSDQPQHF
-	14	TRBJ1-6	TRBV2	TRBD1	TGTGCCAGCAGTGCGACAGGGGGCGATTCACCCCTCCACTTT	CASSATGGDSPLHF
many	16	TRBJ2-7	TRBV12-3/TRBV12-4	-	TGTGCCAGCAGCCTACCTTGGAGGGAGCCTTTTTACGAGCAGTACTTC	CASSLPWREPFYEQYF
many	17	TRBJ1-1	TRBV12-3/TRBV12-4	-	TGTGCCAGCAGTTTGGGCGGCGGCCGTCCTATGAACACTGAAGCTTTCTTT	CASSLGGGRPMNTEAFF
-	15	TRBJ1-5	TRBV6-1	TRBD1	TGTGCCAGCAGTGGGGACAGGGGGTCCAATCAGCCCCAGCATTTT	CASSGDRGSNQPQHF
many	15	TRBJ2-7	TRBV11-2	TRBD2	TGTGCCAGCAGCCCCACGGGACTATGGTCCTACGAGCAGTACTTC	CASSPTGLWSYEQYF
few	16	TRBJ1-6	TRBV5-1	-	TGCGCCAGCAGCTCTTCACAACAGAACCACAATTCACCCCTCCACTTT	CASSSSQQNHNSPLHF
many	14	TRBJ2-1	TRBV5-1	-	TGCGCCAGCAGCTCGCTAGGGACCTACAATGAGCAGTTCTTC	CASSSLGTYNEQFF
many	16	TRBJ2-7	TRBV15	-	TGTGCCACCAGCAGAGATGGGTCTAAGAGCTCCTACGAGCAGTACTTC	CATSRDGSKSSYEQYF
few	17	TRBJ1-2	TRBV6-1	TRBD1	TGTGCCAGCAGTGAAGCGGGGACAGGGGTCGTACTATACGGCTACACCTTC	CASSEAGTGVVLYGYTF
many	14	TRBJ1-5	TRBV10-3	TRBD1	TGTGCCATCAGTGAGCGCAGGGGGAATCAGCCCCAGCATTTT	CAISERRGNQPQHF
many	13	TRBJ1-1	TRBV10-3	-	TGTGCCATCAGACGGGAACCGGGTGGTGGAGCTTTCTTT	CAIRREPGGGAFF
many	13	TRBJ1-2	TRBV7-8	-	TGTGCCAGCAGCTTAGCACGAGGGCGCGGCTACACCTTC	CASSLARGRGYTF
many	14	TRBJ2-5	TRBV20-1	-	TGCAGTTCCGCCTTAGGGCCCTTTTTGAAGACCCAGTACTTC	CSSALGPFLKTQYF
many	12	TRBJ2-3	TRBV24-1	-	TGTGCCACCTCCGGGGGTGCAGATACGCAGTATTTT	CATSGGADTQYF
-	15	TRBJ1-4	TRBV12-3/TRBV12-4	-	TGTGCCAGCAGTTTAATGACAGGCGAGGATGAAAAACTGTTTTTT	CASSLMTGEDEKLFF
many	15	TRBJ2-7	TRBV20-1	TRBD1	TGCAGTGCTCATCAGGGGTGGGACAGGGGGAGAGAGCAGTACTTC	CSAHQGWDRGREQYF
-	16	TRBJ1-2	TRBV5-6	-	TGTGCCAGCAGCTCGGAGTGGGTCTCCTCTTCCTATGGCTACACCTTC	CASSSEWVSSSYGYTF
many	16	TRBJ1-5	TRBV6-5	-	TGTGCCAGCAGTTATGGTTCTAGAGGGTTCAATCAGCCCCAGCATTTT	CASSYGSRGFNQPQHF
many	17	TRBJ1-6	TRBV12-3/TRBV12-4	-	TGTGCCAGCAGTTTAATGGCTTCCCGCTCCTATAATTCACCCCTCCACTTT	CASSLMASRSYNSPLHF
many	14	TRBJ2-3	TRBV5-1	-	TGCGCCAGCAGCTTAACTAAAGGGGCAGATACGCAGTATTTT	CASSLTKGADTQYF
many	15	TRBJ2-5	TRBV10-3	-	TGTGCCATCAGTGAGTCGAGGCCGCCCCAAGAGACCCAGTACTTC	CAISESRPPQETQYF
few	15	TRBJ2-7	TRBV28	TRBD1	TGTGCCAGCAGTTCCCGGGACAGGGGGCGCAACGAGCAGTACTTC	CASSSRDRGRNEQYF
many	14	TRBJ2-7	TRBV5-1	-	TGCGCCAGCAGCCTAGAGGCGGGGACCTACGAGCAGTACTTC	CASSLEAGTYEQYF
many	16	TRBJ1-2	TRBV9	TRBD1	TGTGCCAGCAGCGCGACAGGGGTATCGGGATCTTATGGCTACACCTTC	CASSATGVSGSYGYTF
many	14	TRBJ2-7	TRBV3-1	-	TGTGCCAGCAGCCAAGGACAGACTGTCTACGAGCAGTACTTC	CASSQGQTVYEQYF
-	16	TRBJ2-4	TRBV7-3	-	TGTGCCAGCAGCTCGTCAGGAGAGTTAGCCAAAAACATTCAGTACTTC	CASSSSGELAKNIQYF
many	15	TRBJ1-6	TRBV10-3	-	TGTGCCATCAGCGGAGAGGGCACCTATAATTCACCCCTCCACTTT	CAISGEGTYNSPLHF
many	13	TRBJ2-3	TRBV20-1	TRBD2	TGCAGTGGGGGGGGTCCCAGCACAGATACGCAGTATTTT	CSGGGPSTDTQYF
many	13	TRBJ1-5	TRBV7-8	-	TGTGCCAGCAGCCAGGGACCCAATCAGCCCCAGCATTTT	CASSQGPNQPQHF
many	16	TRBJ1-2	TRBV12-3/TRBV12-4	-	TGTGCCAGCACCGGAGGAGTGTGGATTAGGAACTATGGCTACACCTTC	CASTGGVWIRNYGYTF
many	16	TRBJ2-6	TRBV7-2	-	TGTGCCAGCAGGGTCCGACAAGGCTCTGGGGCCAACGTCCTGACTTTC	CASRVRQGSGANVLTF
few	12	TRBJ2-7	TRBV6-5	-	TGTGCCAGCACCCCTCGCAACACCGAGCAGTACTTC	CASTPRNTEQYF
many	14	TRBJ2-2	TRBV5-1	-	TGCGCCAGCAGCTTAAGGGCAAGGACCGGGGAGCTGTTTTTT	CASSLRARTGELFF
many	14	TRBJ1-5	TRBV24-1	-	TGTGCCACCAGTGATTTGGATACGGGACAGCCCCAGCATTTT	CATSDLDTGQPQHF
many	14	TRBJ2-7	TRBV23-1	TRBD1	TGCGCCAGCAGCTTACAGGGGGAGTTGGCCGAGCAGTACTTC	CASSLQGELAEQYF
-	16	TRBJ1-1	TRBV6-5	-	TGTGCCAGCAGTTTGTCTTTGGGGGGCGCGAGCACTGAAGCTTTCTTT	CASSLSLGGASTEAFF
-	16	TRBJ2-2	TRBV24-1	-	TGTGCCACCAGTGAGCACCAATTAGGAGCCACCGGGGAGCTGTTTTTT	CATSEHQLGATGELFF
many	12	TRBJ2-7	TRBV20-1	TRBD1	TGCAGTGCTCAGGACAGGGTATACGAGCAGTACTTC	CSAQDRVYEQYF
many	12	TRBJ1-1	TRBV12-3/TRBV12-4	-	TGTGCCAGCAGTTTACGTGGGATCGAAGCTTTCTTT	CASSLRGIEAFF
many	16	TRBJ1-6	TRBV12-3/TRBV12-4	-	TGTGCCAGCAGTTTAGGGCTGGGAATGACAGATTCACCCCTCCACTTT	CASSLGLGMTDSPLHF
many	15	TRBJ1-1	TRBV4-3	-	TGCGCCAGCAGCCAAGATAAGTACCGGGGGGCTGAAGCTTTCTTT	CASSQDKYRGAEAFF
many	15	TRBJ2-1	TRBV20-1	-	TGCAGTGCTAGAGTAAAGGGAAGGTCCCACAATGAGCAGTTCTTC	CSARVKGRSHNEQFF